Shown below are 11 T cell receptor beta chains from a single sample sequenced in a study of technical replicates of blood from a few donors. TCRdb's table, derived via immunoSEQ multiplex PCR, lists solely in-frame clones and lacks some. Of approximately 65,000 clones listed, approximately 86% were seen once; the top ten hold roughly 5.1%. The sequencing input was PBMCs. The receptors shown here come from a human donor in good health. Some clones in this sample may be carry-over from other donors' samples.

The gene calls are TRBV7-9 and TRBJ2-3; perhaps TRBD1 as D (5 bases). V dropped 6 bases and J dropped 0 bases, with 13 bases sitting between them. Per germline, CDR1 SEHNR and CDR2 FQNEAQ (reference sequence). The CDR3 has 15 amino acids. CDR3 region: CASSLQGPSTDTQYF. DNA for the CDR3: TGTGCCAGCAGTCTGCAGGGTCCTAGCACAGATACGCAGTATTTT.

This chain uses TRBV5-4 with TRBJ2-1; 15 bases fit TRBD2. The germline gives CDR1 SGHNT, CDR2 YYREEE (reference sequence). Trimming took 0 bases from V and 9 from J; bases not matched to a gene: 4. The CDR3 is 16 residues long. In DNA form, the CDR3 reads TGTGCCAGCAGCTTGGGGACTAGCGGGAGGGGCGGTGAGCAGTTCTTC. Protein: CASSLGTSGRGGEQFF.

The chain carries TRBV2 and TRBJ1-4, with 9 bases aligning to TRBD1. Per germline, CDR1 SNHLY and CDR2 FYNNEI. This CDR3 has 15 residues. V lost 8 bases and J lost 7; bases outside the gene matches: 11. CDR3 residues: CASRGPGQGFEKLFF. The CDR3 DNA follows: TGTGCCAGCCGGGGTCCGGGACAGGGATTTGAAAAACTGTTTTTT.

The CDR3 loop is CASSHWGGFTEAFF. The CDR3 coding sequence is TGCGCCAGCAGCCACTGGGGGGGGTTCACTGAAGCTTTCTTT. This chain joins TRBV5-1 and TRBJ1-1; D might be TRBD1 (5 bases). The CDR3 sequence is 14 residues long. Trimming left V 4 bases short and J 4 bases short, with 14 bases between. CDR1 is SGHRS, CDR2 YFSETQ, per germline. The whole variable domain, remainder taken from reference TRBV5-1 and TRBJ1-1, is KAGVTQTPRYLIKTRGQQVTLSCSPISGHRSVSWYQQTPGQGLQFLFEYFSETQRNKGNFPGRFSGRQFSNSRSEMNVSTLELGDSALYLCASSHWGGFTEAFFGQGTRLTVV.

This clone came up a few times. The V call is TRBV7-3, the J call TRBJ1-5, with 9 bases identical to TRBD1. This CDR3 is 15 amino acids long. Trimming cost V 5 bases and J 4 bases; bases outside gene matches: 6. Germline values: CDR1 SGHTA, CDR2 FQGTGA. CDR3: CASSISGTGNQPQHF. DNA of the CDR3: TGTGCCAGCAGCATCTCCGGGACAGGGAATCAGCCCCAGCATTTT.

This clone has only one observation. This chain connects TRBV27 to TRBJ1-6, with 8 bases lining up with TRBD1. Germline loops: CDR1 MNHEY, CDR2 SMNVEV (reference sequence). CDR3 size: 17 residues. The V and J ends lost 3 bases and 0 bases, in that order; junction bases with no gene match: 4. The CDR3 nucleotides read TGTGCCAGCAGTTTCCAGGGGGCCCGCTCCTATAATTCACCCCTCCACTTT. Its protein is CASSFQGARSYNSPLHF.

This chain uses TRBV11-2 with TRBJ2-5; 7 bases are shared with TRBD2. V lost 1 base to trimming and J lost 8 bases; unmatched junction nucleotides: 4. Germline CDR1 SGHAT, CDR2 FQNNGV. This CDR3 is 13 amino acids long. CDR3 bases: TGTGCCAGCAGCTTAGGGACTAGTTCAACCCAGTACTTC. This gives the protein CASSLGTSSTQYF.

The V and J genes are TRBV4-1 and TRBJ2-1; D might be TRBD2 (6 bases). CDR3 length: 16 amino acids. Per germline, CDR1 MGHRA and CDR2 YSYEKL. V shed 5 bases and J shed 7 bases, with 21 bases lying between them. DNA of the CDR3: TGCGCCAGCAGCGCGGGATGGGGCGGGAATGTGAATGAGCAGTTCTTC. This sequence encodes CASSAGWGGNVNEQFF.

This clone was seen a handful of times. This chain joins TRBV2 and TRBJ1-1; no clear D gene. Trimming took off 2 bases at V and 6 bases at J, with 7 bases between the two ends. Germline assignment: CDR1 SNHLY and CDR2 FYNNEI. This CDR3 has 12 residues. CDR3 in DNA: TGTGCCAGCAGTGAAAGGAGGGCTGAAGCTTTCTTT. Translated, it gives CASSERRAEAFF.

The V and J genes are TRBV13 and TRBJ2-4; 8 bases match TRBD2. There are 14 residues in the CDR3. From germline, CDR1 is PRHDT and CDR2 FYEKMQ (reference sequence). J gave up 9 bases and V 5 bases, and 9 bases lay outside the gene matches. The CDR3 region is CASSAGLEGGIQYF. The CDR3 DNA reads TGTGCCAGCAGCGCGGGACTAGAGGGAGGCATTCAGTACTTC.

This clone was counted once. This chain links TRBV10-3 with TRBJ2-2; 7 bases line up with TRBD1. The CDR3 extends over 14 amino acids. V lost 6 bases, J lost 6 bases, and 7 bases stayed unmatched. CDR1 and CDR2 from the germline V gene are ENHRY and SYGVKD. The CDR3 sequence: CAIRETGLAGELFF. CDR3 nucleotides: TGTGCCATCAGGGAGACAGGGCTGGCCGGGGAGCTGTTTTTT.